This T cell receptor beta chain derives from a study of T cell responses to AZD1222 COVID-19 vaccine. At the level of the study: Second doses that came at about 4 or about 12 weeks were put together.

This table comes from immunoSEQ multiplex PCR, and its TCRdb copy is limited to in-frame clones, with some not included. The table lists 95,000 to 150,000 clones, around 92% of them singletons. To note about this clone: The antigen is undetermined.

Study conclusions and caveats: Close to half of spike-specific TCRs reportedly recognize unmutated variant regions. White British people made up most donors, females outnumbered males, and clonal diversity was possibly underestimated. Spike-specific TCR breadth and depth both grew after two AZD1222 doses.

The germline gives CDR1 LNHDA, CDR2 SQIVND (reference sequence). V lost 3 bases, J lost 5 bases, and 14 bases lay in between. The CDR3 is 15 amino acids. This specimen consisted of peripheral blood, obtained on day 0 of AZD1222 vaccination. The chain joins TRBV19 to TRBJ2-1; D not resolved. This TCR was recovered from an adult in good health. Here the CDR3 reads CASSIGRPVHNEQFF. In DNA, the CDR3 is TGTGCCAGTAGTATTGGTCGGCCCGTCCACAATGAGCAGTTCTTC.